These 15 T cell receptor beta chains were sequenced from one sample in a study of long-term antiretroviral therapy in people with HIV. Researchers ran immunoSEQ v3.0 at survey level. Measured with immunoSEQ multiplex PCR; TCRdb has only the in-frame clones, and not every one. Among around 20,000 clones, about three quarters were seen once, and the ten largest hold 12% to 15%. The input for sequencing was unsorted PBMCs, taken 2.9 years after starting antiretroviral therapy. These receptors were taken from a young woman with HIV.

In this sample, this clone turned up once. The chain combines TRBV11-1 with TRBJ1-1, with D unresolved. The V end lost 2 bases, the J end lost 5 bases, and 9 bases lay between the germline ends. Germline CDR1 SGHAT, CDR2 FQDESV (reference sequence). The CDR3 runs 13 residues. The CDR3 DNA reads TGTGCCAGCAGCTTAAAGCAAGGGACTGAAGCTTTCTTT. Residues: CASSLKQGTEAFF.

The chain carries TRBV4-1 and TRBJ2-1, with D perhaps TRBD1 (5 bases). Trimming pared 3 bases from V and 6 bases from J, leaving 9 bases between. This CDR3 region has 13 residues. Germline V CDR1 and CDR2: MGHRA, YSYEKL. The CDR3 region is CASSHPGSNEQFF. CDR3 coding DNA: TGCGCCAGCAGCCATCCAGGGTCCAATGAGCAGTTCTTC.

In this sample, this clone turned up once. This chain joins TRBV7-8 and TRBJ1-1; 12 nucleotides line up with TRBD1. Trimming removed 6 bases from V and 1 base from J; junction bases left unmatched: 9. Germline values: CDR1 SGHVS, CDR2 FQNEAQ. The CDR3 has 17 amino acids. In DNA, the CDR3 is TGTGCCAGCAGAGGGGGGGACAGGGGGCAGAAGAACACTGAAGCTTTCTTT. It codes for CASRGGDRGQKNTEAFF.

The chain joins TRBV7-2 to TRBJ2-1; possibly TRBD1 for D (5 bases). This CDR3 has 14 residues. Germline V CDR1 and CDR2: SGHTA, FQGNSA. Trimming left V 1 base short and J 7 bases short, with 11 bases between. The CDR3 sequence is CASSLVTAQNEQFF. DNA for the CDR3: TGTGCCAGCAGCTTAGTGACAGCCCAGAATGAGCAGTTCTTC.

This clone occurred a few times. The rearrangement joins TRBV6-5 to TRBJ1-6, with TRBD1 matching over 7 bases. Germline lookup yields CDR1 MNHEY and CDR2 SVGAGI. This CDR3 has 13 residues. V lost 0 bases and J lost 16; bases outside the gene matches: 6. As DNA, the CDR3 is TGTGCCAGCAGTTACTCGACAGGGAAGGCTCTCCACTTT. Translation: CASSYSTGKALHF.

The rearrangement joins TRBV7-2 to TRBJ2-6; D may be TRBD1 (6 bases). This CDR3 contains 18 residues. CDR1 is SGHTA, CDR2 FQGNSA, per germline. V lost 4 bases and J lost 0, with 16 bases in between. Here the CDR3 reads CASSWGHPSPSGANVLTF. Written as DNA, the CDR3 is TGTGCCAGCAGCTGGGGACACCCTTCACCCTCTGGGGCCAACGTCCTGACTTTC. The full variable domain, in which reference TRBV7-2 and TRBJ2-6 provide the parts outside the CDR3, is GAGVSQSPSNKVTEKGKDVELRCDPISGHTALYWYRQSLGQGLEFLIYFQGNSAPDKSGLPSDRFSAERTGGSVSTLTIQRTQQEDSAVYLCASSWGHPSPSGANVLTFGAGSRLTVL.

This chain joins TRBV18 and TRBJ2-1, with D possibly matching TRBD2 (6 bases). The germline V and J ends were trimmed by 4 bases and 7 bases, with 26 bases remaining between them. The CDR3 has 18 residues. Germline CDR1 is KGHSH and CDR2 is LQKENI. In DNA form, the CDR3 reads TGTGCCAGCTCACGAACTTCCGGGACTGATCAATTGACTAATGAGCAGTTCTTC. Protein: CASSRTSGTDQLTNEQFF.

In nucleotides, the CDR3 is TGTGCCAGCAGTACTACAGAGGTCGAGCAGTACGTC. Amino acids: CASSTTEVEQYV. The rearrangement links TRBV6-1 to TRBJ2-7; no firm D call. Deletions cut 5 bases from V and 6 bases from J, with 11 bases between. Germline CDR1 reads MNHNS; CDR2 reads SASEGT. The CDR3 covers 12 residues.

The CDR3 loop is CASSLVSSGDNEQFF. The CDR3 DNA reads TGTGCCAGCAGCTTAGTATCTAGCGGGGACAATGAGCAGTTCTTC. This chain joins TRBV7-2 and TRBJ2-1, with 9 bases matching TRBD2. Germline V gives CDR1 SGHTA, CDR2 FQGNSA. This CDR3 has 15 residues. The V gene end was trimmed by 1 base and the J gene end by 5 bases; junction bases not matched to a gene: 3.

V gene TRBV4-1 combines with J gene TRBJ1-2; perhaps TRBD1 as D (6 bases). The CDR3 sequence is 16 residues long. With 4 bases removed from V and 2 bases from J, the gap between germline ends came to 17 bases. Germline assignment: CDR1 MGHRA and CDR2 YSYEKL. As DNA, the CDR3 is TGCGCCAGCAGCCCCTCAATGGGGGCGCCCAACTATGGCTACACCTTC. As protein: CASSPSMGAPNYGYTF.

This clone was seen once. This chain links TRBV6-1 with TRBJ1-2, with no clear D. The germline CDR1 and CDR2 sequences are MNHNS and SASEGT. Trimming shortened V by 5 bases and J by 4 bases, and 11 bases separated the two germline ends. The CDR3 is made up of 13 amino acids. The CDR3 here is CASSIIGSYGYTF. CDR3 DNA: TGTGCCAGCAGTATTATCGGGAGCTATGGCTACACCTTC.

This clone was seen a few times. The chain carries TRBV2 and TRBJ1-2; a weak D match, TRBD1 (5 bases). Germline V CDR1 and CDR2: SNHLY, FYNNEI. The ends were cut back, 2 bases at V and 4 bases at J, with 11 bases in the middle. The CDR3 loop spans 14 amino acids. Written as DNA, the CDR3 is TGTGCCAGCAGTGAACACGACAGCCCCTATGGCTACACCTTC. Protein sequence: CASSEHDSPYGYTF.

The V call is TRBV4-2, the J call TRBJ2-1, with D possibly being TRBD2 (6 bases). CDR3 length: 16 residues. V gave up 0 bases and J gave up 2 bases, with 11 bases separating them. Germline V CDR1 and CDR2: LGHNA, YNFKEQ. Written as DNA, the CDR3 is TGTGCCAGCAGCCAAGATGACGGGGGTGCCTACAATGAGCAGTTCTTC. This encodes CASSQDDGGAYNEQFF.

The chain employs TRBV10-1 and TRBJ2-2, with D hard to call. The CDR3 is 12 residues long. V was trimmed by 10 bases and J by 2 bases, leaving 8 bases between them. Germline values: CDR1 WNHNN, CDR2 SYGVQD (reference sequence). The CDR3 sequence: CATGSNTGELFF. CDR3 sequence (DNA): TGCGCCACCGGGTCCAACACCGGGGAGCTGTTTTTT.

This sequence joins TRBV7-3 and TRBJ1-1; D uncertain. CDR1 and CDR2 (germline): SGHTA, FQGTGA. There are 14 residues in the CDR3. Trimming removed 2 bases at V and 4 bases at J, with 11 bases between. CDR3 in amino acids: CASSLRGGGTEAFF. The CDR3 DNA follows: TGTGCCAGCAGCTTACGGGGTGGCGGCACTGAAGCTTTCTTT.